This entry lists 22 T cell receptor beta chains sequenced from one sample in a study of blood T cell repertoires in COVID-19. Assay used: immunoSEQ multiplex PCR; TCRdb lists only in-frame clones, some missing. The sample has about 160,000 clones, around 85% seen once. The sample consisted of peripheral blood. These receptors originate from a human donor with acute or convalescent COVID-19. The donor label of this sample is uncertain.

CDR3 in amino acids: CASRRTLYEQYF. The CDR3 DNA is TGTGCCAGCAGGAGGACACTCTACGAGCAGTACTTC. The chain is built from TRBV28 and TRBJ2-7; D perhaps matches TRBD1 (5 bases). The CDR3 consists of 12 residues. V was cut by 6 bases and J by 3 bases, with 9 bases left in between. Looked up from germline, CDR1 is MDHEN and CDR2 is SYDVKM. Full variable domain (rest looked up from reference TRBV28 and TRBJ2-7): DVKVTQSSRYLVKRTGEKVFLECVQDMDHENMFWYRQDPGLGLRLIYFSYDVKMKEKGDIPEGYSVSREKKERFSLILESASTNQTSMYLCASRRTLYEQYFGPGTRLTVT.

The chain joins TRBV3-1 (or the pseudogene TRBV3-2) to TRBJ1-3; D is unclear. This CDR3 spans 13 amino acids. V was pared by 3 bases and J by 2 bases, with 5 bases between. CDR1 LGHDT and CDR2 YNNKEL come from the germline V gene (reference sequence). The CDR3 protein is CASSQRAGNTIYF. CDR3 nucleotides: TGTGCCAGCAGCCAGAGAGCTGGAAACACCATATATTTT.

This chain connects TRBV6-1 to TRBJ2-1; 12 nucleotides match TRBD1. The germline gives CDR1 MNHNS, CDR2 SASEGT. Germline trimming cut 5 bases from V and 7 bases from J; bases unmatched to any gene: 6. The CDR3 runs 15 residues. The CDR3 coding sequence is TGTGCCAGCAGTCCTCCGGGACAGGGGGCTAATGAGCAGTTCTTC. Its protein product is CASSPPGQGANEQFF.

The V and J genes are TRBV10-2 and TRBJ2-2; TRBD2 aligns across 10 bases. This CDR3 is built from 18 residues. After removal of 8 bases from V and 4 bases from J, the junction contained 16 bases not matched to a gene. CDR1 is WSHSY and CDR2 is SAAADI in the germline V gene. The CDR3 reads CASSTRASGGAATGELFF. In DNA form, the CDR3 reads TGCGCCAGCTCCACGCGGGCAAGCGGGGGGGCCGCCACCGGGGAGCTGTTTTTT.

This clone showed up just once. The chain joins TRBV5-1 to TRBJ1-2; TRBD1 aligns across 7 bases. Germline V gives CDR1 SGHRS, CDR2 YFSETQ. The ends lost 0 bases at V and 0 bases at J; junction bases unmatched: 8. There are 17 residues in the CDR3. The CDR3 reads CASSLDRGGSSNYGYTF. CDR3 bases: TGCGCCAGCAGCTTGGACAGGGGAGGATCTTCTAACTATGGCTACACCTTC. Complete variable domain (other parts from reference TRBV5-1 and TRBJ1-2): KAGVTQTPRYLIKTRGQQVTLSCSPISGHRSVSWYQQTPGQGLQFLFEYFSETQRNKGNFPGRFSGRQFSNSRSEMNVSTLELGDSALYLCASSLDRGGSSNYGYTFGSGTRLTVV.

The chain links TRBV6-5 to TRBJ1-1, with TRBD1 matching 11 bases. V dropped 5 bases and J dropped 4; count of bases not matched to a gene: 3. Germline loops: CDR1 MNHEY, CDR2 SVGAGI. This CDR3 has 14 residues. CDR3 nucleotides: TGTGCCAGCAGTACGGACAGGGGGCTCACTGAAGCTTTCTTT. This encodes CASSTDRGLTEAFF.

This clone was detected only once. This chain uses TRBV30 with TRBJ1-5, with 8 positions matching TRBD1. V gave up 2 bases and J gave up 6 bases; unmatched junction bases: 12. From germline, CDR1 is GTSNPN and CDR2 SVGIG (reference sequence). The CDR3 is 16 residues long. CDR3 coding DNA: TGTGCCTGGAGTTCGGTCCGGGCAGGGGGCTTTCAGCCCCAGCATTTT. It is translated as CAWSSVRAGGFQPQHF.

The CDR3 region is CASSDRHYLYEQYF. CDR3 DNA sequence: TGTGCCAGTAGCGATAGACATTACCTCTACGAGCAGTACTTC. This chain connects TRBV19 to TRBJ2-7; D call uncertain. The CDR3 contains 14 residues. Trimming left V 6 bases short and J 3 bases short, with 15 bases between. Germline CDR1 reads LNHDA; CDR2 reads SQIVND (reference sequence).

The V and J genes are TRBV19 and TRBJ2-7; 7 bases line up with TRBD2. Unmatched junction bases numbered 7, after V lost 3 bases and J lost 5 bases. Germline lookup yields CDR1 LNHDA and CDR2 SQIVND (reference sequence). The CDR3 is 14 residues long. The DNA of the CDR3 is TGTGCCAGTAGTATCTTTCTGGGGAGGGACGAGCAGTACTTC. It translates to CASSIFLGRDEQYF.

V gene TRBV5-4 combines with J gene TRBJ2-2; a weak D match, TRBD2 (7 bases). Germline values: CDR1 SGHNT, CDR2 YYREEE (reference sequence). The length of the CDR3 is 16 residues. The ends were cut back, 4 bases at V and 1 base at J, with 14 bases in the middle. The CDR3 sequence is CASSLGGRRNTGELFF. The CDR3 bases are TGTGCCAGCAGCCTCGGGGGGCGGAGGAACACCGGGGAGCTGTTTTTT.

Comments on this clone: Other DNA variants within this sample encode the same CDR3. The rearrangement joins TRBV29-1 to TRBJ1-1; TRBD1 agrees at 7 bases. Per germline, CDR1 SQVTM and CDR2 ANQGSEA. This CDR3 has 14 amino acids. J lost 1 base, V lost 2 bases, and 4 bases had no gene match. CDR3 nucleotides: TGCAGCGTTGAAAGGACAGGACGGAACACTGAAGCTTTCTTT. Protein sequence: CSVERTGRNTEAFF.

The chain combines TRBV19 with TRBJ1-5; D remains ambiguous. The CDR3 is 15 residues long. Germline-derived CDR1 and CDR2 are LNHDA and SQIVND (reference sequence). Trimming took off 4 bases at V and 4 bases at J, with 14 bases between the two ends. The chain's CDR3 is CASSKGRPGNQPQHF. DNA of the CDR3: TGTGCCAGTAGTAAAGGTAGGCCGGGAAATCAGCCCCAGCATTTT.

The rearrangement uses TRBV11-2 and TRBJ1-1, with D tentatively TRBD1 (5 bases). This CDR3 has 16 amino acids. V lost 5 bases, J lost 1 base, and 17 bases lay in between. CDR1 is SGHAT and CDR2 is FQNNGV in the germline V gene. The DNA for the CDR3 is TGTGCCAGCAGCGTATATACGGGGGGGGAGAACACTGAAGCTTTCTTT. Translating it yields CASSVYTGGENTEAFF.

This chain connects TRBV7-2 to TRBJ2-1, with 9 bases aligning to TRBD1. Germline lookup yields CDR1 SGHTA and CDR2 FQGNSA. Trimming cost V 5 bases and J 12 bases; bases outside gene matches: 11. This CDR3 is built from 14 residues. CDR3 in amino acids: CASSPSRTGGGQFF. As DNA, the CDR3 is TGTGCCAGCAGCCCTTCTCGAACAGGGGGCGGGCAGTTCTTC.

This chain uses TRBV4-2 with TRBJ2-7; 10 positions agree with TRBD2. V shed 2 bases, J shed 2 bases, and the junction held 9 bases outside the gene matches. The length of the CDR3 is 17 residues. Germline V gene data show CDR1 as LGHNA and CDR2 as YNFKEQ. CDR3 protein: CASSQKLAGPSPYEQYF. The CDR3 DNA is TGTGCCAGCAGCCAAAAACTAGCGGGGCCCTCTCCCTACGAGCAGTACTTC.

The CDR3 DNA reads as TGTGCCAGCAGCTTAGAAGGCGGCGGTAGCTCTGGAAACACCATATATTTT. This translates into CASSLEGGGSSGNTIYF. The V call is TRBV7-8, the J call TRBJ1-3; D is ambiguous. Trimming cost V 1 base and J 0 bases, with 13 bases left between them. The length of the CDR3 is 17 residues. From germline, CDR1 is SGHVS and CDR2 FQNEAQ.

The chain combines TRBV6-1 with TRBJ2-3; D gene ambiguous. V lost 0 bases and J 5 bases, leaving 15 bases between the germline ends. This CDR3 is 16 amino acids long. Germline CDR1 reads MNHNS; CDR2 reads SASEGT. The CDR3 reads CASSEALRPSGDTQYF. The CDR3 nucleotides read TGTGCCAGCAGTGAAGCGCTTCGTCCTTCAGGAGATACGCAGTATTTT.

This sequence joins TRBV11-2 and TRBJ2-6; D possibly corresponds to TRBD2 (7 bases). The germline V gene encodes CDR1 SGHAT and CDR2 FQNNGV. The CDR3 has 17 amino acids. Trimming took 3 bases from V and 2 from J, leaving 14 bases between them. The CDR3, as DNA: TGTGCCAGCAGCTTTTATACAGGGACTACTGGGGCCAACGTCCTGACTTTC. Translation: CASSFYTGTTGANVLTF.

CDR3 nucleotides: TGTGCCTGGAGTCGGGGGGGAATTCAGCCCCAGCATTTT. As protein: CAWSRGGIQPQHF. The rearrangement uses TRBV30 and TRBJ1-5, with D possibly being TRBD1 (5 bases). This CDR3 region has 13 residues. Trimming removed 2 bases at V and 6 bases at J, with 11 bases between. CDR1 is GTSNPN, CDR2 SVGIG, per germline (reference sequence).

The chain links TRBV2 to TRBJ1-3, with a possible D match to TRBD1 (6 bases). The CDR3 is 15 amino acids. The germline gives CDR1 SNHLY, CDR2 FYNNEI. Between the trimmed V and J ends, which lost 5 bases and 6 bases, there was a span of 17 bases. CDR3 residues: CASSFQGPLVNTIYF. In DNA, the CDR3 is TGTGCCAGCAGTTTCCAGGGGCCCCTCGTAAACACCATATATTTT.

V and J are TRBV18 and TRBJ1-5; 8 bases match TRBD1. The CDR3 length is 16 residues. CDR1 is KGHSH and CDR2 is LQKENI in the germline V gene. V was clipped by 4 bases and J by 5 bases; unmatched bases: 10. CDR3 region: CASSLQTGVGYQPQHF. In DNA form, the CDR3 reads TGTGCCAGCTCACTCCAGACAGGGGTTGGGTATCAGCCCCAGCATTTT.

V is TRBV18 and J is TRBJ1-4, with a tentative D call TRBD1 (6 bases). Trimming shortened V by 3 bases and J by 0 bases, and 11 bases separated the two germline ends. The germline V gene encodes CDR1 KGHSH and CDR2 LQKENI. There are 16 residues in the CDR3. The CDR3 sequence is CASSPTRQATNEKLFF. CDR3 sequence (DNA): TGTGCCAGCTCACCTACAAGACAGGCAACTAATGAAAAACTGTTTTTT.